The rows below give T cell receptor beta chains drawn from one sample of a study of blood T cell repertoires in COVID-19. The repertoire was sequenced with immunoSEQ multiplex PCR; TCRdb's copy has only in-frame clones and lacks some. The repertoire includes approximately 250,000 clones, roughly 90% of them detected once, and roughly 2.3% sits in the top ten. The sequenced sample was peripheral blood. Every receptor here comes from a young man who had recovered from COVID-19. The CDR3 runs from the conserved cysteine through the conserved F or W. The order of the fields is V gene, J gene, clone size, D gene, CDR3 protein, CDR3 DNA. The D gene is left open where the match is weak. Only some rows state a clone size, as once, few, many or a class for expanded clones.

TRBV4-1	TRBJ1-3	-	-	CASSQEAPGHSGNTIYF	TGCGCCAGCAGCCAAGAGGCTCCAGGGCACTCTGGAAACACCATATATTTT
TRBV5-1	TRBJ2-3	-	-	CASSSGFAADTQYF	TGCGCCAGCAGCTCGGGGTTCGCGGCAGATACGCAGTATTTT
TRBV7-6	TRBJ2-7	few	-	CASSLAMEDSSYEQYF	TGTGCCAGCAGCTTAGCGATGGAGGACAGTTCCTACGAGCAGTACTTC
TRBV6-5	TRBJ2-7	-	TRBD2	CASRDSGGAEQYF	TGTGCCAGCAGGGATAGCGGGGGGGCCGAGCAGTACTTC
TRBV6-5	TRBJ1-3	-	-	CASSQQRVSGNTIYF	TGTGCCAGCAGTCAACAGAGGGTCTCTGGAAACACCATATATTTT
TRBV6-2/TRBV6-3	TRBJ2-7	-	-	CASSYRSEQYF	TGTGCCAGCAGTTACAGGAGCGAGCAGTACTTC
TRBV29-1	TRBJ2-4	-	TRBD1	CSVVGTENIQYF	TGCAGCGTTGTGGGGACAGAAAACATTCAGTACTTC
TRBV11-3	TRBJ2-5	-	-	CASSWGSGARGWQETQYF	TGTGCCAGCAGCTGGGGTTCGGGTGCCCGGGGGTGGCAAGAGACCCAGTACTTC
TRBV27	TRBJ2-2	-	TRBD1	CASSLWSGGNGELFF	TGTGCCAGCAGTTTATGGTCAGGGGGCAACGGGGAGCTGTTTTTT
TRBV30	TRBJ1-2	-	-	CAWSVRPGHPSLDGYTF	TGTGCCTGGAGTGTACGACCAGGACACCCGAGTTTGGATGGCTACACCTTC
TRBV18	TRBJ2-3	-	-	CASSPQISRSTDTQYF	TGTGCCAGCTCACCACAAATCTCGAGAAGCACAGATACGCAGTATTTT
TRBV12-3/TRBV12-4	TRBJ1-6	-	TRBD1	CASSGTVDSPLHF	TGTGCCAGCAGTGGGACAGTAGATTCACCCCTCCACTTT
TRBV5-1	TRBJ1-1	-	-	CASSLVRNTEAFF	TGCGCCAGCAGCTTAGTTAGGAACACTGAAGCTTTCTTT
TRBV10-1	TRBJ1-1	few	-	CASSDRRGTEAFF	TGCGCCAGCAGTGACAGGAGGGGCACTGAAGCTTTCTTT
TRBV19	TRBJ1-1	-	-	CASNWTPQGGRTEAFF	TGTGCCAGTAATTGGACGCCCCAGGGTGGCAGGACTGAAGCTTTCTTT
TRBV6-5	TRBJ2-5	-	-	CASVRTLQETQYF	TGTGCCAGCGTCCGGACTTTACAAGAGACCCAGTACTTC
TRBV29-1	TRBJ2-7	few	TRBD1	CSVEDRGFSYEQYF	TGCAGCGTTGAGGACAGGGGGTTCTCCTACGAGCAGTACTTC
TRBV2	TRBJ2-7	few	-	CANAPLYRHLHYEQYF	TGTGCCAACGCCCCCCTTTACAGACATCTTCACTACGAGCAGTACTTC
TRBV11-2	TRBJ1-2	-	-	CASSFSDSTYGYTF	TGTGCCAGCAGCTTCTCGGACAGCACTTATGGCTACACCTTC
TRBV19	TRBJ2-5	-	TRBD1	CASSTGQGRRETQYF	TGTGCCAGTAGTACCGGACAGGGAAGGAGGGAGACCCAGTACTTC
TRBV6-2/TRBV6-3	TRBJ1-2	few	-	CASSYSITTEENYGYTF	TGTGCCAGCAGTTACTCGATCACGACGGAGGAAAACTATGGCTACACCTTC
TRBV25-1	TRBJ1-3	once	-	CATQKQGISGNTIYF	TGTGCCACGCAGAAACAGGGTATCTCTGGAAACACCATATATTTT
TRBV10-1	TRBJ2-1	-	TRBD1	CASNRDRAGDEQFF	TGCGCCAGTAACCGGGACAGGGCGGGGGATGAGCAGTTCTTC
TRBV9	TRBJ2-1	-	TRBD2	CASSVGGTSGPNEQFF	TGTGCCAGCAGCGTAGGGGGGACTAGCGGACCCAATGAGCAGTTCTTC
TRBV2	TRBJ1-2	-	-	CASTPRTALYGYTF	TGTGCCAGCACCCCAAGGACAGCTCTTTACGGCTACACCTTC
TRBV6-2/TRBV6-3	TRBJ2-5	once	TRBD2	CASSYGRALVAGGRETQYF	TGTGCCAGCAGTTACGGAAGGGCCCTCGTAGCGGGGGGGCGAGAGACCCAGTACTTC
TRBV4-1	TRBJ2-3	-	TRBD2	CASSLKLAGGRDTQYF	TGCGCCAGCAGCCTTAAACTAGCGGGGGGGCGGGATACGCAGTATTTT
TRBV7-6	TRBJ1-1	-	TRBD1	CASSPHARTGAGNTEAFF	TGTGCCAGCAGCCCCCACGCACGGACAGGGGCAGGGAACACTGAAGCTTTCTTT
TRBV6-1	TRBJ2-2	-	TRBD2	CASSEPSGGPGELFF	TGTGCCAGCAGTGAGCCCAGCGGGGGGCCCGGGGAGCTGTTTTTT
TRBV6-5	TRBJ1-4	-	-	CASSWTATNEKLFF	TGTGCCAGCAGTTGGACAGCGACTAATGAAAAACTGTTTTTT
TRBV28	TRBJ1-4	-	-	CASTSGSSKLFF	TGTGCCAGCACCTCGGGATCCTCAAAACTGTTTTTT
TRBV25-1	TRBJ2-7	-	-	CASSEYGGTYSYEQYF	TGTGCCAGCAGTGAATACGGAGGGACTTACTCCTACGAGCAGTACTTC
TRBV5-1	TRBJ2-5	-	TRBD1	CASSLGRTGQETQYF	TGCGCCAGCAGCTTGGGTAGGACAGGACAAGAGACCCAGTACTTC
TRBV5-1	TRBJ1-2	-	TRBD1	CASSLSTGQFTIDGYTF	TGCGCCAGCAGCTTGTCGACAGGGCAATTCACAATAGATGGCTACACCTTC
TRBV4-3	TRBJ2-2	-	TRBD2	CASRQSGAYTGELFF	TGCGCCAGCAGACAAAGCGGGGCCTACACCGGGGAGCTGTTTTTT
TRBV5-1	TRBJ2-3	-	-	CASSLRTLGDTQYF	TGCGCCAGCAGCTTGAGGACTTTGGGGGATACGCAGTATTTT
TRBV5-1	TRBJ1-3	-	TRBD1	CASSQLGTAGNTIYF	TGCGCCAGCAGCCAACTCGGGACAGCTGGAAACACCATATATTTT
TRBV12-5	TRBJ2-3	-	TRBD2	CASGRGGSTDTQYF	TGTGCTAGTGGCCGCGGGGGGAGCACAGATACGCAGTATTTT
TRBV10-3	TRBJ1-2	-	TRBD1	CAITYRGADDGYTF	TGTGCCATCACGTACAGGGGCGCCGATGATGGCTACACCTTC
TRBV5-1	TRBJ2-3	-	TRBD2	CASSSSGGGDTQYF	TGCGCCAGCAGCTCTAGCGGGGGTGGGGATACGCAGTATTTT
TRBV28	TRBJ2-7	-	TRBD2	CASSFSGGGHLYEQYF	TGTGCCAGCAGTTTTTCGGGCGGGGGGCACCTCTACGAGCAGTACTTC
TRBV27	TRBJ1-1	-	TRBD1	CASSKTGDRAEAFF	TGTGCCAGCAGTAAAACAGGGGATAGGGCTGAAGCTTTCTTT
TRBV13	TRBJ2-4	-	TRBD1	CASSNSGTGGRNIQYF	TGTGCCAGCAGCAATTCCGGGACAGGGGGCAGAAACATTCAGTACTTC
TRBV5-1	TRBJ1-3	-	TRBD1	CASSPSGTGTLFSGNTIYF	TGCGCCAGCAGCCCATCCGGGACAGGGACCCTTTTCTCTGGAAACACCATATATTTT
TRBV2	TRBJ1-5	once	-	CASSGRRGNNQPQHF	TGTGCCAGCAGTGGTCGTAGGGGGAACAATCAGCCCCAGCATTTT
TRBV11-3	TRBJ2-7	-	TRBD1	CASSISMGTGLEEQYF	TGTGCCAGCAGCATTAGCATGGGGACAGGGTTGGAGGAGCAGTACTTC
TRBV2	TRBJ1-5	-	-	CASSEEPLNQPQHF	TGTGCCAGCAGTGAGGAGCCTCTTAATCAGCCCCAGCATTTT
TRBV9	TRBJ2-2	-	TRBD1	CASSGPGGYTGELFF	TGTGCCAGCAGCGGCCCAGGGGGTTACACCGGGGAGCTGTTTTTT
TRBV25-1	TRBJ1-4	-	-	CAIHAAFHEKLFF	TGTGCCATCCATGCGGCCTTCCATGAAAAACTGTTTTTT
TRBV27	TRBJ2-7	-	TRBD1	CASGQGNYEQYF	TGTGCCAGCGGACAGGGGAACTACGAGCAGTACTTC
TRBV4-1	TRBJ2-2	-	TRBD2	CASSQDAGGPGELFF	TGCGCCAGCAGCCAAGACGCGGGGGGGCCCGGGGAGCTGTTTTTT
TRBV30	TRBJ2-7	-	-	CAWSSGEQQYF	TGTGCCTGGAGCTCCGGTGAACAGCAGTACTTC
TRBV10-3	TRBJ2-5	-	-	CAISRETQETQYF	TGTGCCATCAGCCGGGAGACCCAAGAGACCCAGTACTTC
TRBV6-5	TRBJ2-7	few	TRBD1	CASSSRTGSYEQYF	TGTGCCAGCAGTTCCCGGACAGGATCCTACGAGCAGTACTTC
TRBV29-1	TRBJ1-5	-	-	CSVISTRNQPQHF	TGCAGCGTGATTTCGACACGTAATCAGCCCCAGCATTTT
TRBV20-1	TRBJ2-5	-	-	CSAGRETQYF	TGCAGTGCTGGGCGAGAGACCCAGTACTTC
TRBV27	TRBJ1-6	-	-	CASSLAAQGSSYNSPLHF	TGTGCCAGCAGTTTAGCGGCCCAGGGTAGCTCCTATAATTCACCCCTCCACTTT